The next 22 T cell receptor beta chains were all read from a single sample in a study of molecular identifiers for immune sequencing clone quantification (dated by TCRdb to between 2017 and 2018). Libraries were constructed by PCR. Sequenced using a NextSeq 500. The public reads were reprocessed in TCRdb via fastp at Q25 and MiXCR, keeping in-frame beta chains. Rows are unified per CDR3 protein, each entry keeping the most common DNA and genes. This sample lists roughly 630,000 distinct CDR3 sequences; approximately 24% were detected once. The top ten hold approximately 0.75% of the sample. Material for sequencing was naive CD8+ T cells from blood, with Jurkat cell RNA spiked in. In light of the paper, this sample's cell subset or site label describes: FACS-sorted CD8+CD4-CCR7+CD45RA+ naive T cells. The receptors derive from a human donor in good health. Some libraries in this study had Jurkat cell RNA spiked in.

This clonotype was found a few times. This chain uses TRBV10-3 with TRBJ1-2; tentative D call: TRBD1 (5 bases). Germline CDR1 and CDR2: ENHRY and SYGVKD. Trimming took off 5 bases at V and 6 bases at J, with 22 bases between the two ends. This CDR3 has 16 amino acids. The CDR3 is CAISQDESWGFDGYTF. CDR3 nucleotides: TGTGCCATCAGTCAAGACGAATCTTGGGGGTTCGATGGCTACACCTTC.

This clonotype was recorded at least ten times. The chain carries TRBV2 and TRBJ2-5; D uncertain. V was cut by 8 bases and J by 0 bases, with 10 bases left in between. The CDR3 has 13 residues. CDR1 is SNHLY and CDR2 is FYNNEI in the germline V gene. In DNA form, the CDR3 reads TGTGCCAGCGACCCCGAGTACCAAGAGACCCAGTACTTC. It codes for CASDPEYQETQYF. Variable domain in full (rest from reference TRBV2 and TRBJ2-5): EPEVTQTPSHQVTQMGQEVILRCVPISNHLYFYWYRQILGQKVEFLVSFYNNEISEKSEIFDDQFSVERPDGSNFTLKIRSTKLEDSAMYFCASDPEYQETQYFGPGTRLLVL.

Ten or more counts support this clonotype. This chain joins TRBV7-9 and TRBJ2-3; D possibly corresponds to TRBD2 (6 bases). Germline lookup yields CDR1 SEHNR and CDR2 FQNEAQ (reference sequence). The CDR3 consists of 15 residues. V was cut by 4 bases and J by 1 base, with 12 bases left in between. The DNA of the CDR3 is TGTGCCAGCAGCTGGTGGGCTAGCGGCACAGATACGCAGTATTTT. It codes for CASSWWASGTDTQYF.

With regard to this clonotype: A much larger clone lies one base from this, so it may be a read error. The chain joins TRBV6-6 to TRBJ2-3; D is unresolved. This CDR3 spans 15 amino acids. Germline V lookup: CDR1 MNHNY, CDR2 SVGAGI (reference sequence). The CDR3 spells CPTTTGRTPTDTQYF. The CDR3 region has the DNA TGTCCCACCACAACCGGTAGAACCCCGACAGATACGCAGTATTTT.

This clonotype has at least ten counts. This chain connects TRBV12-3 or TRBV12-4 to TRBJ2-3; 8 positions agree with TRBD2. V dropped 6 bases and J dropped 2; count of bases not matched to a gene: 7. CDR3 length: 15 amino acids. The CDR3 coding sequence is TGTGCCAGCAGCCTACTAGCGGTTATCACAGATACGCAGTATTTT. Its protein is CASSLLAVITDTQYF.

The rearrangement joins TRBV5-4 to TRBJ2-7; TRBD1 agrees at 7 bases. The germline V gene encodes CDR1 SGHNT and CDR2 YYREEE (reference sequence). The CDR3 runs 14 residues. The junction had 6 bases not matched to a gene; V was cut back by 4 bases and J by 2 bases. CDR3 residues: CASSNRDSTYEQYF. CDR3 in DNA: TGTGCCAGCAGCAACCGGGACAGCACCTACGAGCAGTACTTC.

This clonotype came up a few times. The chain combines TRBV3-1 with TRBJ1-3, with D possibly TRBD1 on 5 matching bases. This CDR3 has 15 residues. V lost 6 bases to trimming and J lost 0 bases, with 12 bases between them. CDR1 and CDR2 (germline): LGHDT, YNNKEL (reference sequence). DNA for the CDR3: TGTGCCAGCAGTAATCAGGGCCACTCTGGAAACACCATATATTTT. This gives the protein CASSNQGHSGNTIYF.

This clonotype was seen only a few times. The CDR3 DNA reads TGTGCCAGCAGTTTTAGGTTCGCCGGGGAGCTGTTTTTT. Its protein product is CASSFRFAGELFF. The V call is TRBV27, the J call TRBJ2-2; D not resolved. CDR3 length: 13 amino acids. Germline CDR1 MNHEY, CDR2 SMNVEV (reference sequence). V was shortened by 3 bases and J by 6 bases, with 8 bases between the two germline ends.

V and J are TRBV7-9 and TRBJ1-1; 7 bases line up with TRBD1. After removal of 11 bases from V and 1 base from J, the junction contained 13 bases not matched to a gene. Per the germline V gene, CDR1 is SEHNR and CDR2 is FQNEAQ (reference sequence). The CDR3 sequence is 15 residues long. The CDR3 reads CAGNPSTGSNTEAFF. The CDR3 coding sequence is TGTGCCGGCAACCCGTCGACAGGGTCGAACACTGAAGCTTTCTTT.

In its sample, this clonotype was seen a few times. The chain is built from TRBV12-3 or TRBV12-4 and TRBJ1-2; D not resolved. This CDR3 is built from 13 residues. Trimming removed 5 bases from V and 3 bases from J, with 10 bases in between. CDR3 region: CASSPVFDYGYTF. The CDR3 nucleotides read TGTGCCAGCAGTCCTGTATTTGACTATGGCTACACCTTC.

This clonotype was counted a few times. The J gene is TRBJ2-7, the V gene TRBV27; D gene ambiguous. The germline CDR1 and CDR2 sequences are MNHEY and SMNVEV (reference sequence). Between the trimmed V and J ends, which lost 3 bases and 1 base, there was a span of 13 bases. This CDR3 region has 15 residues. CDR3 loop: CASSFGSTLSYEQYF. CDR3 sequence (DNA): TGTGCCAGCAGTTTTGGCTCTACGTTATCCTACGAGCAGTACTTC.

This clonotype was detected a few times. With a much larger clone just one base away, this may be a read error. The chain has TRBV28 and TRBJ2-1; the D is unclear. Per the germline V gene, CDR1 is MDHEN and CDR2 is SYDVKM. The CDR3 runs to 14 residues. V lost 6 bases and J 8 bases, leaving 17 bases between the germline ends. The CDR3 bases are TGTGCCAGCAGCCGACCCCGACCAGCCCATGAGCAGTTCTTC. Translation gives CASSRPRPAHEQFF.

This clonotype is a singleton in its sample. The genes are TRBV4-1 and TRBJ2-5, with TRBD2 matching 13 bases. Germline CDR1 and CDR2: MGHRA and YSYEKL. This CDR3 spans 18 amino acids. The V gene end was trimmed by 4 bases and the J gene end by 6 bases; junction bases not matched to a gene: 14. The CDR3 loop is CASSPLAGGLDFVQTQYF. The CDR3 DNA follows: TGCGCCAGCAGCCCACTAGCGGGGGGGCTGGATTTCGTCCAGACCCAGTACTTC.

The chain recombines TRBV2 with TRBJ2-7; 11 bases are a match to TRBD2. V trimming: 3 bases; J trimming: 3 bases; junction bases outside the gene matches: 7. Germline lookup yields CDR1 SNHLY and CDR2 FYNNEI. The CDR3 is made up of 16 amino acids. CDR3 sequence reads: CASSDGTSGSNYEQYF. CDR3 DNA: TGTGCCAGCAGTGACGGGACTAGCGGAAGTAACTACGAGCAGTACTTC. Full variable domain (rest looked up from reference TRBV2 and TRBJ2-7): EPEVTQTPSHQVTQMGQEVILRCVPISNHLYFYWYRQILGQKVEFLVSFYNNEISEKSEIFDDQFSVERPDGSNFTLKIRSTKLEDSAMYFCASSDGTSGSNYEQYFGPGTRLTVT.

This clonotype has more than one count but fewer than ten. The chain carries TRBV11-1 and TRBJ2-7, with TRBD2 as a possible D gene (6 bases). The V and J ends lost 5 bases and 2 bases respectively, with 13 bases between them. The CDR3 has 14 residues. The germline V gene has CDR1 SGHAT and CDR2 FQDESV (reference sequence). The CDR3 spells CASSPPGGAYEQYF. Written as DNA, the CDR3 is TGTGCCAGCAGCCCCCCCGGCGGGGCCTACGAGCAGTACTTC.

This clonotype has just a few counts. The rearrangement links TRBV5-4 to TRBJ2-2, with 11 bases identical to TRBD2. This CDR3 region has 19 residues. With 4 bases clipped from V and 5 bases from J, the junction kept 16 bases outside the gene matches. Germline V lookup: CDR1 SGHNT, CDR2 YYREEE (reference sequence). The CDR3 loop reads CASSAAFSSGGAGTGELFF. In nucleotides, the CDR3 is TGTGCCAGCAGCGCCGCCTTCAGTAGCGGGGGGGCCGGTACCGGGGAGCTGTTTTTT.

This clonotype was observed at least ten times. CDR3 DNA: TGTGCCAGCAGGTCCCTAACTAGCACAGATACGCAGTATTTT. This translates into CASRSLTSTDTQYF. The genes are TRBV11-2 and TRBJ2-3; D not resolved. Germline V CDR1 and CDR2: SGHAT, FQNNGV. CDR3 length: 14 amino acids. The V end was cut by 6 bases, the J end by 0 bases, with 10 bases between.

This clonotype was counted between two and nine times. The V and J genes are TRBV5-4 and TRBJ1-1; D might be TRBD1 (5 bases). Germline CDR1 is SGHNT and CDR2 is YYREEE (reference sequence). This CDR3 comprises 14 residues. V was cut by 4 bases and J by 8 bases, with 18 bases left in between. The CDR3, as DNA: TGTGCCAGCAGCCCTGTGGGGGTTGGGCCCGAAGCTTTCTTT. This encodes CASSPVGVGPEAFF.

This sequence joins TRBV6-5 and TRBJ2-2; 8 nucleotides line up with TRBD2. J lost 6 bases, V lost 2 bases, and 5 bases had no gene match. This CDR3 comprises 15 residues. Germline-derived CDR1 and CDR2 are MNHEY and SVGAGI. The CDR3 loop is CASSYPGGAAGELFF. The CDR3, as DNA: TGTGCCAGCAGTTACCCCGGGGGGGCGGCCGGGGAGCTGTTTTTT.

On this clonotype itself: A much larger clone is a single base away; this may be a read error. The V and J genes are TRBV6-1 and TRBJ1-1; D is unclear. The V and J ends lost 2 bases and 4 bases respectively, with 8 bases between them. Germline V CDR1 and CDR2: MNHNS, SASEGT. This CDR3 has 13 amino acids. This chain's CDR3 is CASSEIWRTEAFF. The CDR3 DNA sequence: TGTGCCAGCAGTGAAATCTGGCGCACTGAAGCTTTCTTT.

The J gene is TRBJ2-3, the V gene TRBV7-9; D tentatively reads TRBD1 or TRBD2 (5 bases each). From germline, CDR1 is SEHNR and CDR2 FQNEAQ (reference sequence). The CDR3 sequence is 16 residues long. Trimming left V 4 bases short and J 6 bases short, with 20 bases between. CDR3 nucleotides: TGTGCCAGCAGCTCAGGCCTTGGGGGTTCGCACGATACGCAGTATTTT. It is translated as CASSSGLGGSHDTQYF.

V gene TRBV30 combines with J gene TRBJ1-5; perhaps TRBD1 as D (6 bases). V lost 0 bases and J lost 0, with 12 bases in between. Germline CDR1 GTSNPN, CDR2 SVGIG (reference sequence). This CDR3 spans 16 amino acids. This CDR3 reads CAWSVRTVYSNQPQHF. CDR3 DNA sequence: TGTGCCTGGAGTGTGAGGACAGTCTATAGCAATCAGCCCCAGCATTTT.